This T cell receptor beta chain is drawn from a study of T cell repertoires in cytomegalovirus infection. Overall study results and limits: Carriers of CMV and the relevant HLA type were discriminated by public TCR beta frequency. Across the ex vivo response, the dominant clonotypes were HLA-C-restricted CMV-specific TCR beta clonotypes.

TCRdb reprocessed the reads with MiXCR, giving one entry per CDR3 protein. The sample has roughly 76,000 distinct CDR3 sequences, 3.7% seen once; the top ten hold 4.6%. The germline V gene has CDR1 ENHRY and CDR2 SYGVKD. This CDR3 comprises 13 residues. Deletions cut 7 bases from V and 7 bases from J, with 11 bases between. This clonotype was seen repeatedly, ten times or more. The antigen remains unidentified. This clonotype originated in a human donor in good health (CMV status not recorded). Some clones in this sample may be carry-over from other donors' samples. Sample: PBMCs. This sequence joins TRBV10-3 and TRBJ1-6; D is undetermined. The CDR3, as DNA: TGTGCCATCAAGGGCCGAGCGAATTCACCCCTCCACTTT. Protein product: CAIKGRANSPLHF.